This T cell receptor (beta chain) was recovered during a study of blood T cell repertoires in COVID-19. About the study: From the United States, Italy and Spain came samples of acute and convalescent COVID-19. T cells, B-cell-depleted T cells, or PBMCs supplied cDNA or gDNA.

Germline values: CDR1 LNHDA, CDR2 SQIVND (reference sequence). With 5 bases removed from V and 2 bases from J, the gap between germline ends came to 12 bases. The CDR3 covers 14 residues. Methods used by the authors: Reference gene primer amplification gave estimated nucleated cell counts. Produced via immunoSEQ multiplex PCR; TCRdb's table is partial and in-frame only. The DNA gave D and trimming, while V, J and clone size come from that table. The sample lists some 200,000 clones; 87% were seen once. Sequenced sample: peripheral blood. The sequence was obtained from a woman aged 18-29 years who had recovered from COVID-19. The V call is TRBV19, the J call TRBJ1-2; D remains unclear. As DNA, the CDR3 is TGTGCCAGTAGTGGTACAGAAACAAACTATGGCTACACCTTC. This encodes CASSGTETNYGYTF.